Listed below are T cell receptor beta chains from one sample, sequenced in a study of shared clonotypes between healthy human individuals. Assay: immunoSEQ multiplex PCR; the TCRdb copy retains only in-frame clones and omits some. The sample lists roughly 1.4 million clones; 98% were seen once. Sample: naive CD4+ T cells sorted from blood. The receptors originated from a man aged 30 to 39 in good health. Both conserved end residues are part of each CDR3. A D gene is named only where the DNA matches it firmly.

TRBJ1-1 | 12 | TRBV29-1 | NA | CSVEVRGTEAFF
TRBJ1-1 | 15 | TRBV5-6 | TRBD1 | CASSNRQGRGTEAFF
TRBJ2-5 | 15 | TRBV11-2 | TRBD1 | CASSSLDGTGGSQYF
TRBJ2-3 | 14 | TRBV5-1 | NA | CASSLDVFTDTQYF
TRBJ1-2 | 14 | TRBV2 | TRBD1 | CASKRWGQGFGYTF
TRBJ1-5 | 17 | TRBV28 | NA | CASTKGGVGGSNQPQHF
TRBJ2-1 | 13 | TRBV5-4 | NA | CASSLSVTGEQFF
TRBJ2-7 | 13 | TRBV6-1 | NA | CASSESDTYEQYF
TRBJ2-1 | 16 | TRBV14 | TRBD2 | CASSPLGGKSYNEQFF
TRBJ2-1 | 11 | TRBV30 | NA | CAWSVVNEQFF
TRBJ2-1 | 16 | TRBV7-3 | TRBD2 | CASSSGLAGSYNEQFF
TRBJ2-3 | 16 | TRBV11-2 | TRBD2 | CASSLVLAGGLDTQYF
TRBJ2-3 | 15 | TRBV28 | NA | CATNTPGRATDTQYF
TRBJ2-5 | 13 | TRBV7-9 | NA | CASSLLVHETQYF
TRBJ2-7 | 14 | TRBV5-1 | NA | CASSLVSTAYEQYF
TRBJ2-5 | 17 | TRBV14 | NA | CASSPRGGLTLGETQYF
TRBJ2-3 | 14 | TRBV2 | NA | CASSEGVARGFQYF
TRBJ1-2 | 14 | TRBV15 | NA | CATSGVHGNYGYTF
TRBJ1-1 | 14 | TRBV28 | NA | CASSLSGEYTEAFF
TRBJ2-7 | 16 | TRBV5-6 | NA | CASHEGTRGSSYEQYF
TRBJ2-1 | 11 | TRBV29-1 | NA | CSGRSRSEQFF
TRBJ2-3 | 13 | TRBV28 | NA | CASSLGSTDTQYF
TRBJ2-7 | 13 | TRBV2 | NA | CASRYGVSYEQYF
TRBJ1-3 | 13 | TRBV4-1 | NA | CASSQVTGNTIYF
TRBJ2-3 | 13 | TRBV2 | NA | CASSTGPLDTQYF
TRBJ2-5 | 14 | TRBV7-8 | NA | CASSPAGLGKTQYF
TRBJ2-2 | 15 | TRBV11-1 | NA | CASSLAPMATGELFF
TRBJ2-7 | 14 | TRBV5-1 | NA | CASSLGQGSYEQYF
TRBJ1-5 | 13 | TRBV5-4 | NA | CASSLGAEQPQHF